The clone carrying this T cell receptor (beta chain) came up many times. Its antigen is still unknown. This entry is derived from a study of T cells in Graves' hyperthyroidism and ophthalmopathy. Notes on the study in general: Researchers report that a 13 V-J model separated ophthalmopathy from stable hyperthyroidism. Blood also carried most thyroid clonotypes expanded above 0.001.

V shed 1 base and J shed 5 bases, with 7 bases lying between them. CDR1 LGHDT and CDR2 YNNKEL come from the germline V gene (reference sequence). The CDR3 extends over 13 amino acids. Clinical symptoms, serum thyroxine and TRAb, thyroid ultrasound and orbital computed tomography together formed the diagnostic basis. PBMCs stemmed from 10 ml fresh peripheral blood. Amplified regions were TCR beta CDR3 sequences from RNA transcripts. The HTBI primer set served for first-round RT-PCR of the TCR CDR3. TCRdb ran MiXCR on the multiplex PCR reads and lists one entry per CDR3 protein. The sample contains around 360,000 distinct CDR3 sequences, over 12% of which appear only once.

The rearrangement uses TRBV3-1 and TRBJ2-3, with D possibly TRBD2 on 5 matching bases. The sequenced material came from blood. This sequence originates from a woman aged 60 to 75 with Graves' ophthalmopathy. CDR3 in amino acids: CASSQGAVDTQYF. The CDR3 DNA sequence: TGTGCCAGCAGCCAAGGAGCGGTAGATACGCAGTATTTT.